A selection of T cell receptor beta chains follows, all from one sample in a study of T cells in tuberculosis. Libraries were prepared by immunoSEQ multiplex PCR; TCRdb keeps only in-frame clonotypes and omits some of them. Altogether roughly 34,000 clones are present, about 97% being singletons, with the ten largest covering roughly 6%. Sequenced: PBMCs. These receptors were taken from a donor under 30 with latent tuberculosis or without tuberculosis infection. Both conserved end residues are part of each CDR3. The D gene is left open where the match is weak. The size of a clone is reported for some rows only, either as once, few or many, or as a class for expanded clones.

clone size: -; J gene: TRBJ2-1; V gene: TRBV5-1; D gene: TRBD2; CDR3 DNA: TGCGCCAGCAGCCCCACCGGGACTAGCGGCTACAATGAGCAGTTCTTC; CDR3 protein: CASSPTGTSGYNEQFF
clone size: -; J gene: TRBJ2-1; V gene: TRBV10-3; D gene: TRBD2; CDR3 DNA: TGTGCCATCACCCCGGTGGAGGGCGGGAGGGCCGGGGCGATCAATGAGCAGTTCTTC; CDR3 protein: CAITPVEGGRAGAINEQFF
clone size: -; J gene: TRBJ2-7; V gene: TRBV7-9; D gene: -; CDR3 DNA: TGTGCCAGCAGCTTTCCTCCCCTTAGCTCCTACGAGCAGTACTTC; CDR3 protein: CASSFPPLSSYEQYF
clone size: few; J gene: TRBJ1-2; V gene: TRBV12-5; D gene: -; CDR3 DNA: TGTGCTAGTGGTTTGACCTACCTCGACACCTATGGCTACACCTTC; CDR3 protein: CASGLTYLDTYGYTF
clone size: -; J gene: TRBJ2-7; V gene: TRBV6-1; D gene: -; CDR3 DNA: TGTGCCAGCAGTGACAGGGGCTACGAGCAGTACTTC; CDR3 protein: CASSDRGYEQYF
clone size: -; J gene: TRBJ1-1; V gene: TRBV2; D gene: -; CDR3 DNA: TGTGCCAGCAGGCCGAGGAACTTGAACACTGAAGCTTTCTTT; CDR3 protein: CASRPRNLNTEAFF
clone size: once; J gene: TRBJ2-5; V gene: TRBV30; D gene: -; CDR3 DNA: TGTGCCTGGAGTGTTGGCCTCCAAGAGACCCAGTACTTC; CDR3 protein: CAWSVGLQETQYF
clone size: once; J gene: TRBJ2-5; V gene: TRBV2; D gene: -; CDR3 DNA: TGTGCCAGCAGCCATACTATCGAGACCCAGTACTTC; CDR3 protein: CASSHTIETQYF
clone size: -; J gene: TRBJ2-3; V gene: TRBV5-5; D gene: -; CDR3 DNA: TGTGCCAGCAGCTTTGGCGGCGGGCGCAGCACAGATACGCAGTATTTT; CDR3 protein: CASSFGGGRSTDTQYF
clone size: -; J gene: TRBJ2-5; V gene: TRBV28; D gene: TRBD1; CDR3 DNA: TGTGCCAGCAGTTTTAGCGGACAGGGGGCTGCCTGGTTTGAGACCCAGTACTTC; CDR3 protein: CASSFSGQGAAWFETQYF
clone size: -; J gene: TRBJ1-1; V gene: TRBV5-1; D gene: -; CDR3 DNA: TGCGCCAGCAGCTTGCCAGGGGCCGAAGCTTTCTTT; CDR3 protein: CASSLPGAEAFF
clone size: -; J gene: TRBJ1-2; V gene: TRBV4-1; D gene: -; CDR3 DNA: TGCGCCAGCAGCCAAGTCACGATGAGGACAGTCAAGGGCTACACCTTC; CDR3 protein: CASSQVTMRTVKGYTF
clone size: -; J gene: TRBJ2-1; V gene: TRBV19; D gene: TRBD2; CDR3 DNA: TGTGCCAGTAGTACAGGACTAGCGGGGTACAATGAGCAGTTCTTC; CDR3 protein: CASSTGLAGYNEQFF
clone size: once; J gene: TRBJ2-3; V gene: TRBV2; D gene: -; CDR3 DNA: TGTGCCAGCAGTGAAATTGTTATATCCACAGATACGCAGTATTTT; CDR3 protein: CASSEIVISTDTQYF
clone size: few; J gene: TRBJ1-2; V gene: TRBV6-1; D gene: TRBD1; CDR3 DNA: TGTGCCAGCAGTGAAGCGCTGGGGACAGGGGGCTATGGCTACACCTTC; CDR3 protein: CASSEALGTGGYGYTF
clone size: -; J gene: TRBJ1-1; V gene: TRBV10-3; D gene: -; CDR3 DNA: TGTGCCATCAGTGACGGTCCTGGGAGCACTGAAGCTTTCTTT; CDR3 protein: CAISDGPGSTEAFF
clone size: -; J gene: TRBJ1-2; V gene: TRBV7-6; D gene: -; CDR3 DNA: TGTGCCAGCAGCTTAGATGCCAGGGATCCTACTAACTATGGCTACACCTTC; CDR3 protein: CASSLDARDPTNYGYTF
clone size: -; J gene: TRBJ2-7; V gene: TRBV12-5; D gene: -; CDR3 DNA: TGTGCTAGTGGTTTGGGGCTGACCTACGAGCAGTACTTC; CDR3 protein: CASGLGLTYEQYF
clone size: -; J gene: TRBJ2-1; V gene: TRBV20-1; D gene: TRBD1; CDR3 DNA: TGCAGTGCTAGGACAGGGGATGAGCAGTTCTTC; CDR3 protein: CSARTGDEQFF
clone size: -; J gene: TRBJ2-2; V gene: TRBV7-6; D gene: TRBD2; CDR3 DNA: TGTGCCAGCAGCCTCGGACTAGCGGGAGGGAACACCGGGGAGCTGTTTTTT; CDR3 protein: CASSLGLAGGNTGELFF
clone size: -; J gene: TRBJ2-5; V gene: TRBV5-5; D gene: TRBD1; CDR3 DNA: TGTGCCAGCAGCCAACCCGGGACAGGGGGAAAAGAGACCCAGTACTTC; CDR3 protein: CASSQPGTGGKETQYF
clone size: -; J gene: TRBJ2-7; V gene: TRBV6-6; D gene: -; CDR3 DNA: TGTGCCAGCAGTCGGACTATGAGCTCCTACGAGCAGTACTTC; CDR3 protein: CASSRTMSSYEQYF
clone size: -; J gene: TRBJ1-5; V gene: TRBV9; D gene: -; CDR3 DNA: TGTGCCAGCAGCGCCACAGGGTGGAGCAATCAGCCCCAGCATTTT; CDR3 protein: CASSATGWSNQPQHF
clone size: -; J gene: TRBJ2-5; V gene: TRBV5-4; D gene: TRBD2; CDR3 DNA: TGTGCCAGCAGCCTGGGACTAGCGGGGATTCAAGAGACCCAGTACTTC; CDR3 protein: CASSLGLAGIQETQYF
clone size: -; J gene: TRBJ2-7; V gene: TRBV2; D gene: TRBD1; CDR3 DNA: TGTGCCAGCAGCGTCCAAGGACAGGGTATCTACGAGCAGTACTTC; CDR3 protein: CASSVQGQGIYEQYF
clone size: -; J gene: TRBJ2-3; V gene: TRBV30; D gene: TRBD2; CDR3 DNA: TGTGCCTGGAGTAGGGGACTAGCGGGACTTACTAGCACAGATACGCAGTATTTT; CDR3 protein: CAWSRGLAGLTSTDTQYF
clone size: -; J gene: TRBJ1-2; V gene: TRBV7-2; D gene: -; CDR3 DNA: TGTGCCAGCACCCTAGTATCAGGGGACTATGGCTACACCTTC; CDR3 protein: CASTLVSGDYGYTF
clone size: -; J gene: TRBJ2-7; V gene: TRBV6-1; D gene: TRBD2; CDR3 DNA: TGTGCCAGCAGTGAAGCCGGTCGGGGGGTCGGCGAGCAGTACTTC; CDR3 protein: CASSEAGRGVGEQYF
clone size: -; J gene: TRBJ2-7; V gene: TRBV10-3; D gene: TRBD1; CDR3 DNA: TGTGCCATCAGTGAGTCGGGACAGCAGTACGAGCAGTACTTC; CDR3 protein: CAISESGQQYEQYF
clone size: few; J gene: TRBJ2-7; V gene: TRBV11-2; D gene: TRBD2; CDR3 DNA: TGTGCCAGCAGCTTAGCCGGGACTAACTACGAGCAGTACTTC; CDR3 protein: CASSLAGTNYEQYF
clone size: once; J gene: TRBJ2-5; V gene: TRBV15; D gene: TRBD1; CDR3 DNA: TGTGCCACCAGCAGAACCGGGACAGGGAGGTTAGGCCAAGAGACCCAGTACTTC; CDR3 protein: CATSRTGTGRLGQETQYF
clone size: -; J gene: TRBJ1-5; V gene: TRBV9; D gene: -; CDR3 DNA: TGTGCCAGCAGCGTAGATGAAGGGGCAGATCAGCCCCAGCATTTT; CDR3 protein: CASSVDEGADQPQHF
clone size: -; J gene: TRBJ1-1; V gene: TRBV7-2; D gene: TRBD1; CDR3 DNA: TGTGCCAGCAGCCTAGAGGGACAGGGGGTCACTGAAGCTTTCTTT; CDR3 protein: CASSLEGQGVTEAFF
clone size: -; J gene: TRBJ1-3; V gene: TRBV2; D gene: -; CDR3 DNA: TGTGCCAGCAGTGAGGACAGAACCTCTGGAAACACCATATATTTT; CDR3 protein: CASSEDRTSGNTIYF
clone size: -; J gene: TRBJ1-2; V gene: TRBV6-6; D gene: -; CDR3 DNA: TGTGCCAGCAGGTCTTACAGGGTGTCGAACTATGGCTACACCTTC; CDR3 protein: CASRSYRVSNYGYTF
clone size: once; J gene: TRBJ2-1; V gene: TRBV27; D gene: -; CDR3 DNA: TGTGCCAGCAGTTTATCCCTAGGAAGACTATACAATGAGCAGTTCTTC; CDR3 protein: CASSLSLGRLYNEQFF
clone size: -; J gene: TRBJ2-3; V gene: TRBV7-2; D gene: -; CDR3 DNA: TGTGCCAGCAGCTTACAACCGACTTTTAGCACAGATACGCAGTATTTT; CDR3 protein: CASSLQPTFSTDTQYF
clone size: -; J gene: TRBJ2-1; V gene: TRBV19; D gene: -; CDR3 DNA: TGTGCCAGTAGTAAACCCCGGGACACGGATGAGCAGTTCTTC; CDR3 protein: CASSKPRDTDEQFF
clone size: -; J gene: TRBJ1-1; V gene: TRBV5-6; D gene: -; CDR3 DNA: TGTGCCAGCAGCTCAAGTAGGGGGTTGAACACTGAAGCTTTCTTT; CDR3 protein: CASSSSRGLNTEAFF
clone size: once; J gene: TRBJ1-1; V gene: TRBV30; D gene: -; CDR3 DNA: TGTGCCTGGAGTATCGGGAGAAGGTACACTGAAGCTTTCTTT; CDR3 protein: CAWSIGRRYTEAFF
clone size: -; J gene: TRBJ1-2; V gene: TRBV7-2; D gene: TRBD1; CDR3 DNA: TGTGCCAGCAGCTTCACCGGGACAGGACGTCATGGCTACACCTTC; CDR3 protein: CASSFTGTGRHGYTF
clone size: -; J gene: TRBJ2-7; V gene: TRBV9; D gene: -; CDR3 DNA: TGTGCCAGCAGCGTAAACCCCGCGGACAGCTACGAGCAGTACTTC; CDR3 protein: CASSVNPADSYEQYF
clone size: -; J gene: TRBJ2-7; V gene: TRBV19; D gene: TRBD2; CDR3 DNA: TGTGCCAGTAGTCCCGCCGAGGATAGCGGGTACTACGAGCAGTACTTC; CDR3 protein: CASSPAEDSGYYEQYF
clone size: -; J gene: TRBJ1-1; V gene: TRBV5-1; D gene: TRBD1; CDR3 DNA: TGCGCCAGCAGCTCGGACAGGACGTGGACTGAAGCTTTCTTT; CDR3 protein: CASSSDRTWTEAFF
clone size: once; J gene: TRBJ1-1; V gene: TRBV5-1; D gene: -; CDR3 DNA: TGCGCCAGCAGCTTTATCGGACAGACATTGGGAGCCTTT; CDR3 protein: CASSFIGQTLGAF
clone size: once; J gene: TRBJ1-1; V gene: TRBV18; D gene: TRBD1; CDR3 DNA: TGTGCCAGCTCACCACCCACAGGGGAGAACACTGAAGCTTTCTTT; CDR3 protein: CASSPPTGENTEAFF
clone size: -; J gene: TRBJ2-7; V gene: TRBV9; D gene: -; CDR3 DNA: TGTGCCAGCAGCGTAGGCCCAGAGGCCTACGAGCAGTACTTC; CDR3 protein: CASSVGPEAYEQYF
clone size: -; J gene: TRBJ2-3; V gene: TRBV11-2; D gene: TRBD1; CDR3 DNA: TGTGCCAGCAGCTTATTCGACAGGGGGCAGGAGGATACGCAGTATTTT; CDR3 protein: CASSLFDRGQEDTQYF
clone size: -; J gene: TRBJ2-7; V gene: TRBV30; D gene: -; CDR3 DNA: TGTGCCTGGAGTAACCTCCACGGACTCGAGCAGTACTTC; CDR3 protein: CAWSNLHGLEQYF
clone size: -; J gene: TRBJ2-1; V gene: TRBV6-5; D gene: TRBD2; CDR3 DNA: TGTGCCAGCAGTACCGGTAATAGCGGGAACCAGTTCTTC; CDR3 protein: CASSTGNSGNQFF
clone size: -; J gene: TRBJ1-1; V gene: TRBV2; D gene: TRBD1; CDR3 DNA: TGTGCCAGCAGTCCTCGACAGGGGTGGGTCACTGAAGCTTTCTTT; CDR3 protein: CASSPRQGWVTEAFF
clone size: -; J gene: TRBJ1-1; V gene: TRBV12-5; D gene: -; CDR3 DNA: TGTGCTAGTGGTTTGGGCACAGGGAACACTGAAGCTTTCTTT; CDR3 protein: CASGLGTGNTEAFF
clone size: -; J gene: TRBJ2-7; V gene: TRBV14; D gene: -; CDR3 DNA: TGTGCCAGCAGCCCCCGACTCCCAGGGCTGGGCTACGAGCAGTACTTC; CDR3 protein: CASSPRLPGLGYEQYF
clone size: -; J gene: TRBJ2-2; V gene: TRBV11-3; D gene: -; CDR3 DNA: TGTGCCAGCAGCTACCGCGCCGGGGAGCTGTTTTTT; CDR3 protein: CASSYRAGELFF
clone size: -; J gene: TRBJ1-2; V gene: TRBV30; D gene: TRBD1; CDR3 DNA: TGTGCCTGGAATAGAGACAGGGACTATGGCTACACCTTC; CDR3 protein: CAWNRDRDYGYTF
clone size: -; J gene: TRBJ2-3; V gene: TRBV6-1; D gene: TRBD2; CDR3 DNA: TGTGCCAGCAGGCTAGCGGGGGGCACAGATACGCAGTATTTT; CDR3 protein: CASRLAGGTDTQYF
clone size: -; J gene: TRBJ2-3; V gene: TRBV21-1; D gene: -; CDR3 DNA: TGTGCCAGCAGCCACCACAGGGGGGTGAGAGATACGCAGTATTTT; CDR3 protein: CASSHHRGVRDTQYF
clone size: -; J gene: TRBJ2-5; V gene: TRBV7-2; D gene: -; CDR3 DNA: TGTGCCAGCAGCTCCGAACCGGGAAGGGGGGAGACCCAGTACTTC; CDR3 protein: CASSSEPGRGETQYF
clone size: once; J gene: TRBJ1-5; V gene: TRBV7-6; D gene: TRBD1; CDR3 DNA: TGTGCCAGCAGCCCGACAGGGGATGCGTATCAGCCCCAGCATTTT; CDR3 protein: CASSPTGDAYQPQHF
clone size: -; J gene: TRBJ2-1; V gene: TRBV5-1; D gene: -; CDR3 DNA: TGCGCCAGCAGCTTGGAGATGAGCTCCTACAATGAGCAGTTCTTC; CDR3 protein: CASSLEMSSYNEQFF